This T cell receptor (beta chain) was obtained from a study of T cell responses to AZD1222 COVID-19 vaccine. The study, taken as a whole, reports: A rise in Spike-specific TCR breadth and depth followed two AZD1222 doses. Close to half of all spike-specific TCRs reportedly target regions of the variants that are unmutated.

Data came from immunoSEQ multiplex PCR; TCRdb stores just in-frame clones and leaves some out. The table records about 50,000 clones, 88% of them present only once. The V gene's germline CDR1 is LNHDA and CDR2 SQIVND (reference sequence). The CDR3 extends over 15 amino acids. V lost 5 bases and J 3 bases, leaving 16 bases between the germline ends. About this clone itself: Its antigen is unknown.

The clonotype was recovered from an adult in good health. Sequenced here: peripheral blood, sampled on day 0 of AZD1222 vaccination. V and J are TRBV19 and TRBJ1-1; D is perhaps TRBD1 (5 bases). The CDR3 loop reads CASSYDGGLDTEAFF. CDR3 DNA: TGTGCCAGTAGTTACGACGGGGGATTGGACACTGAAGCTTTCTTT.